This record covers a single T cell receptor (beta chain). This entry comes from a study of shared clonotypes between healthy human individuals. Study-wide background: CD4 naive cells filled three plates per donor, CD4 memory three, CD8 naive two and CD8 memory one.

V shed 0 bases and J shed 1 base, with 7 bases lying between them. Per the germline V gene, CDR1 is KGHSH and CDR2 is LQKENI. The CDR3 extends over 14 amino acids. The study ran the assay at deep level. Sequencing used immunoSEQ multiplex PCR; TCRdb keeps in-frame clones, though not all of them. The sample contains roughly 2.6 million clones, around nine tenths of which appear only once. The specimen sequenced was naive CD4+ T cells sorted from blood. Specified subset: CD45RA+ positively selected. This receptor was identified in a young man in good health. The chain couples TRBV18 to TRBJ2-7; D gene uncertain. CDR3 nucleotides: TGTGCCAGCTCACCACCGGTCAATTCCTACGAGCAGTACTTC. This codes for CASSPPVNSYEQYF. The variable domain in full, with the rest retrieved from reference TRBV18 and TRBJ2-7, is NAGVMQNPRHLVRRRGQEARLRCSPMKGHSHVYWYRQLPEEGLKFMVYLQKENIIDESGMPKERFSAEFPKEGPSILRIQQVVRGDSAAYFCASSPPVNSYEQYFGPGTRLTVT.